The 31 T cell receptor beta chains reported below all come from one sample, sequenced in a study of shared clonotypes between healthy human individuals. Sequencing used immunoSEQ multiplex PCR; TCRdb keeps in-frame clones, though not all of them. The data show 600,000 to 800,000 clones, roughly 72% seen once. Source material: memory CD4+ T cells sorted from blood. Subset of the sample: CD45RA-negative fraction. The receptors were sampled from a woman between 25 and 40 years old in good health.

The chain recombines TRBV7-2 with TRBJ1-5; D unresolved. V was shortened by 1 base and J by 5 bases, with 9 bases between the two germline ends. The CDR3 runs 14 residues. The germline V gene encodes CDR1 SGHTA and CDR2 FQGNSA. The CDR3: CASSLGIGYQPQHF. The CDR3 nucleotides are TGTGCCAGCAGCTTAGGAATCGGATATCAGCCCCAGCATTTT.

This clone was found many times. V and J are TRBV6-6 and TRBJ2-7; D unresolved. CDR1 and CDR2 (germline): MNHNY, SVGAGI (reference sequence). V was shortened by 0 bases and J by 5 bases, with 8 bases between the two germline ends. This CDR3 comprises 13 residues. The CDR3, as DNA: TGTGCCAGCAGTTACTCCCCGGAGAACGAGCAGTACTTC. Protein product: CASSYSPENEQYF.

Worth noting for this clone: A read error is the likely source, as a far larger clone sits one nucleotide away. The chain couples TRBV4-1 to TRBJ1-2; 10 bases map to TRBD1. Losses at the gene ends were 4 bases for V and 7 bases for J; bases not matched to a gene: 12. The CDR3 length is 16 residues. Germline V gives CDR1 MGHRA, CDR2 YSYEKL. DNA of the CDR3: TGCGCCAGCAGCCCCGGATCGGGACAGGGGTTGTTTGGCTACACCTTC. It codes for CASSPGSGQGLFGYTF.

The CDR3 protein is CASSGTGTHEQYF. The CDR3 nucleotides read TGCGCCAGCAGCGGCACCGGGACACACGAGCAGTACTTC. J is TRBJ2-7 and V is TRBV5-1, with a weak D call TRBD1 (6 bases). The CDR3 is 13 residues long. The germline V gene encodes CDR1 SGHRS and CDR2 YFSETQ. Trimming removed 4 bases from V and 5 bases from J, with 13 bases in between.

The chain combines TRBV19 with TRBJ1-5; D perhaps matches TRBD1 (5 bases). The CDR3 covers 13 residues. Germline CDR1 reads LNHDA; CDR2 reads SQIVND (reference sequence). Trimming shortened V by 5 bases and J by 7 bases, and 12 bases separated the two germline ends. The CDR3 DNA follows: TGTGCCAGTAGTTGGGGGGTCAGCCAGCCCCAGCATTTT. Amino acid sequence: CASSWGVSQPQHF. Supplemented by reference TRBV19 and TRBJ1-5, the full variable domain reads DGGITQSPKYLFRKEGQNVTLSCEQNLNHDAMYWYRQDPGQGLRLIYYSQIVNDFQKGDIAEGYSVSREKKESFPLTVTSAQKNPTAFYLCASSWGVSQPQHFGDGTRLSIL.

Here the CDR3 reads CASTQGGGISGNTIYF. The CDR3 DNA sequence: TGTGCCAGCACACAGGGAGGGGGTATCTCTGGAAACACCATATATTTT. The chain carries TRBV5-4 and TRBJ1-3; possibly TRBD1 for D (6 bases). This CDR3 comprises 16 residues. With 6 bases removed from V and 0 bases from J, the gap between germline ends came to 16 bases. Germline V CDR1 and CDR2: SGHNT, YYREEE (reference sequence).

Turning to this clone: Additional DNA sequences in this sample encode the identical CDR3. The J gene is TRBJ1-3, the V gene TRBV10-3; unclear D gene. V lost 4 bases and J 0 bases, leaving 7 bases between the germline ends. Germline CDR1 reads ENHRY; CDR2 reads SYGVKD. CDR3 length: 14 amino acids. DNA for the CDR3: TGTGCCATCAGTGGGGAGGGCTCTGGAAACACCATATATTTT. Translating it yields CAISGEGSGNTIYF.

This clone was seen only a few times. The same CDR3 also results from other DNA sequences found in this sample. The J gene is TRBJ2-6, the V gene TRBV14; D is undetermined. Germline V gives CDR1 SGHDN, CDR2 FVKESK. Trimming cost V 4 bases and J 4 bases, with 20 bases left between them. The CDR3 runs to 18 residues. CDR3 in DNA: TGTGCCAGCAGCCTCCGACGGGCTGGCTCCTCGGGGGCCAACGTCCTGACTTTC. Translating gives CASSLRRAGSSGANVLTF.

The chain carries TRBV18 and TRBJ1-1; no definite D call. The V end lost 3 bases, the J end lost 5 bases, and 7 bases lay between the germline ends. The germline V gene has CDR1 KGHSH and CDR2 LQKENI. The CDR3 runs to 12 residues. The CDR3 DNA reads TGTGCCAGCTCACCGGTCTGGACTGAAGCTTTCTTT. This encodes CASSPVWTEAFF.

The chain has TRBV5-5 and TRBJ1-6; 7 positions agree with TRBD1. The length of the CDR3 is 17 residues. The trim removed 4 bases at V and 9 bases at J, leaving 16 bases unmatched. The germline V gene has CDR1 SGHKS and CDR2 YYEKEE (reference sequence). CDR3 loop: CASSARQGVGVGSPLHF. The CDR3 DNA sequence: TGTGCCAGCAGCGCCCGACAGGGAGTCGGGGTGGGTTCACCCCTCCACTTT.

V is TRBV6-1 and J is TRBJ2-2, with 7 bases that match TRBD1. Looked up from germline, CDR1 is MNHNS and CDR2 is SASEGT. This CDR3 region has 13 residues. J was trimmed by 2 bases and V by 11 bases; bases with no gene match: 5. For the CDR3, the DNA is TGTGCCGGCCGGGACAGAAACACCGGGGAGCTGTTTTTT. Translated, it gives CAGRDRNTGELFF.

This clone was seen once. This chain joins TRBV27 and TRBJ2-1; the D is unclear. V was clipped by 3 bases and J by 6 bases, with 9 bases between them. The CDR3 is made up of 13 amino acids. Germline lookup yields CDR1 MNHEY and CDR2 SMNVEV (reference sequence). The CDR3 DNA reads TGTGCCAGCAGTTTTAGGCAGTCCAATGAGCAGTTCTTC. Encoded protein: CASSFRQSNEQFF.

This chain uses TRBV2 with TRBJ2-1; D is unresolved. Looked up from germline, CDR1 is SNHLY and CDR2 is FYNNEI. The CDR3 consists of 17 residues. V was trimmed by 1 base and J by 2 bases, leaving 15 bases between them. The CDR3 coding sequence is TGTGCCAGCAGTGAAGAATTGGCGGCTTTCCCCTACAATGAGCAGTTCTTC. Translating gives CASSEELAAFPYNEQFF.

The V gene is TRBV19, the J gene TRBJ2-3; 9 bases are a match to TRBD2. V lost 4 bases to trimming and J lost 1 base; unmatched junction nucleotides: 6. The germline V gene encodes CDR1 LNHDA and CDR2 SQIVND (reference sequence). The CDR3 is 16 residues long. The DNA for the CDR3 is TGTGCCAGTAGTACTATAGCGGGAGTCGGCACAGATACGCAGTATTTT. The encoded protein is CASSTIAGVGTDTQYF.

This chain connects TRBV10-3 to TRBJ2-5; D is perhaps TRBD2 (7 bases). The V gene lost 4 bases and the J gene lost 5 bases, with 14 bases spanning the gap. The CDR3 totals 14 residues. The germline V gene encodes CDR1 ENHRY and CDR2 SYGVKD. CDR3: CAISVGGAEETQYF. DNA for the CDR3: TGTGCCATCAGTGTTGGGGGGGCGGAGGAGACCCAGTACTTC.

The rearrangement uses TRBV29-1 and TRBJ2-3; D not resolved. The germline V and J ends were trimmed by 4 bases and 0 bases, with 2 bases remaining between them. The CDR3 is 11 amino acids. Germline V gene data show CDR1 as SQVTM and CDR2 as ANQGSEA. This CDR3 reads CSVASTDTQYF. CDR3 nucleotide sequence: TGCAGCGTTGCAAGCACAGATACGCAGTATTTT.

This clone was observed many times. The V call is TRBV19, the J call TRBJ2-2, with D perhaps assigned TRBD1 or TRBD2 (5 bases each). Trimming removed 3 bases from V and 6 bases from J, with 11 bases in between. CDR1 is LNHDA, CDR2 SQIVND, per germline (reference sequence). There are 14 residues in the CDR3. The CDR3 here is CASSIEEGSGELFF. CDR3 DNA sequence: TGTGCCAGTAGTATCGAAGAGGGGTCCGGGGAGCTGTTTTTT.

This clone showed up just once. Other DNA sequences of this sample code for an identical CDR3. The J gene is TRBJ2-7, the V gene TRBV6-5; TRBD1 matches 9 bases. The CDR3 is 13 amino acids. With 6 bases clipped from V and 4 bases from J, the junction kept 4 bases outside the gene matches. Germline CDR1 MNHEY, CDR2 SVGAGI. CDR3 in DNA: TGTGCCAGCAGGGCGGGACAGGGATACGAGCAGTACTTC. Amino acid sequence: CASRAGQGYEQYF.

This chain uses TRBV19 with TRBJ1-2, with a possible D match to TRBD1 (6 bases). Germline V gene data show CDR1 as LNHDA and CDR2 as SQIVND (reference sequence). The germline V and J ends were trimmed by 7 bases and 8 bases, with 20 bases remaining between them. The CDR3 runs to 14 residues. The CDR3 coding sequence is TGTGCCAGTACACGCCAGGGCAGGGGAAACGGCTACACCTTC. Translation gives CASTRQGRGNGYTF.

The gene calls are TRBV5-4 and TRBJ2-1; D remains unclear. V lost 0 bases and J 8 bases, leaving 3 bases between the germline ends. The germline gives CDR1 SGHNT, CDR2 YYREEE (reference sequence). The CDR3 is 11 residues long. This CDR3 reads CASSLDYEQFF. The CDR3 DNA is TGTGCCAGCAGCTTGGACTATGAGCAGTTCTTC.

The chain uses TRBV7-8 and TRBJ2-7, with TRBD1 matching 9 bases. CDR1 is SGHVS and CDR2 is FQNEAQ in the germline V gene. CDR3 length equals 15 residues. V dropped 6 bases and J dropped 4; count of bases not matched to a gene: 10. The CDR3 reads CASSPGTGTFYEQYF. DNA for the CDR3: TGTGCCAGCAGTCCCGGGACAGGGACGTTTTACGAGCAGTACTTC. Drawing the rest from reference TRBV7-8 and TRBJ2-7, the complete variable domain is GAGVSQSPRYKVAKRGQDVALRCDPISGHVSLFWYQQALGQGPEFLTYFQNEAQLDKSGLPSDRFFAERPEGSVSTLKIQRTQQEDSAVYLCASSPGTGTFYEQYFGPGTRLTVT.

The rearrangement links TRBV28 to TRBJ1-2; maybe TRBD1 (6 bases). Trimming shortened V by 5 bases and J by 4 bases, and 17 bases separated the two germline ends. Looked up from germline, CDR1 is MDHEN and CDR2 is SYDVKM. The CDR3 loop spans 15 amino acids. The DNA of the CDR3 is TGTGCCAGCAGTACCCGCGGGGGGCGCAGCTATGGCTACACCTTC. It codes for CASSTRGGRSYGYTF.

This sequence joins TRBV28 and TRBJ2-7; D unresolved. Trimming removed 2 bases at V and 7 bases at J, with 9 bases between. Germline V gene sequence: CDR1 MDHEN, CDR2 SYDVKM. CDR3 length: 12 amino acids. The CDR3, as DNA: TGTGCCAGCAGTTTAGTGTCGTTGGAGCAGTACTTC. Encoded protein: CASSLVSLEQYF.

This chain connects TRBV6-5 to TRBJ2-7; 9 bases align to TRBD2. Trimming at V came to 2 bases and at J to 0 bases, leaving 5 bases not matched to a gene. Germline CDR1 reads MNHEY; CDR2 reads SVGAGI. CDR3 length: 16 amino acids. The CDR3 nucleotides are TGTGCCAGCAGTTACACAGAACTAGCGGGCTCCTACGAGCAGTACTTC. It encodes CASSYTELAGSYEQYF.

This chain joins TRBV5-1 and TRBJ2-4; 7 bases match TRBD1. The CDR3 spans 18 residues. After removal of 0 bases from V and 4 bases from J, the junction contained 13 bases not matched to a gene. Germline V gene sequence: CDR1 SGHRS, CDR2 YFSETQ. CDR3 DNA: TGCGCCAGCAGCTTGGACCCCCTCGGGACAGATAGTAAAAACATTCAGTACTTC. Encoded protein: CASSLDPLGTDSKNIQYF.

This rearrangement joins TRBV4-2 to TRBJ1-2, with 10 bases lining up with TRBD1. This CDR3 spans 15 amino acids. V lost 1 base, J lost 7 bases, and 6 bases stayed unmatched. The V gene's germline CDR1 is LGHNA and CDR2 YNFKEQ. CDR3 region: CASSQAGTGVGGYTF. CDR3 nucleotides: TGTGCCAGCAGCCAAGCCGGGACAGGGGTAGGTGGCTACACCTTC.

V and J are TRBV5-1 and TRBJ2-7, with D possibly being TRBD1 (5 bases). The germline V and J ends were trimmed by 2 bases and 6 bases, with 15 bases remaining between them. The germline V gene has CDR1 SGHRS and CDR2 YFSETQ. This CDR3 is built from 14 residues. The CDR3 here is CASSFQGPPSEQYF. CDR3 nucleotides: TGCGCCAGCAGCTTTCAGGGCCCGCCTAGCGAGCAGTACTTC.

The rearrangement joins TRBV6-4 to TRBJ2-3; D tentatively reads TRBD1 or TRBD2 (7 bases each). Germline values: CDR1 MRHNA, CDR2 SNTAGT. The CDR3 totals 15 residues. Trimming removed 3 bases from V and 4 bases from J, with 14 bases in between. The CDR3 DNA sequence: TGTGCCAGCAGTGAGGGGCAGGGGGGGGCAGATACGCAGTATTTT. It is translated as CASSEGQGGADTQYF.

V usage is TRBV5-1 and J usage is TRBJ2-3; 9 bases are a match to TRBD2. The junction had 6 bases not matched to a gene; V was cut back by 4 bases and J by 0 bases. Germline loops: CDR1 SGHRS, CDR2 YFSETQ. The CDR3 runs 16 residues. The CDR3 DNA is TGCGCCAGCAGCGGGGTAGCGGGGGATAGCACAGATACGCAGTATTTT. This sequence encodes CASSGVAGDSTDTQYF.

This chain joins TRBV6-6 and TRBJ1-1; tentative D call: TRBD1 (5 bases). CDR1 is MNHNY and CDR2 is SVGAGI in the germline V gene (reference sequence). V was shortened by 6 bases and J by 5 bases, with 13 bases between the two germline ends. The CDR3 runs 13 residues. This chain's CDR3 is CASRLPGRTEAFF. The CDR3, as DNA: TGTGCCAGCAGGCTCCCGGGGCGGACTGAAGCTTTCTTT.

This clone has more than one count but fewer than ten. The rearrangement uses TRBV6-6 and TRBJ1-2, with 8 bases identical to TRBD1. Germline V gene lookup returns CDR1 MNHNY and CDR2 SVGAGI (reference sequence). Unmatched junction bases numbered 2, after V lost 0 bases and J lost 5 bases. The CDR3 is 14 residues long. The CDR3 sequence: CASSYSDREYGYTF. The DNA of the CDR3 is TGTGCCAGCAGTTACTCGGACAGGGAGTATGGCTACACCTTC.